The 23 T cell receptor beta chains below were found in one sample sequenced in a study of shared clonotypes between healthy human individuals. Libraries were prepared by immunoSEQ multiplex PCR; TCRdb keeps only in-frame clonotypes and omits some of them. The sample lists 1,500,000 or so clones, approximately 96% seen once, with 0.95% to 1.5% in the top ten. Sequencing was performed on naive CD4+ T cells sorted from blood. Subset defined: CD45RA+ positively selected. The source is a man in his thirties or forties in good health.

This chain joins TRBV5-1 and TRBJ2-4, with 10 bases matching TRBD1. V gave up 0 bases and J gave up 8 bases; unmatched junction bases: 5. This CDR3 region has 15 residues. CDR1 is SGHRS, CDR2 YFSETQ, per germline. The CDR3 region is CASSLGDRGLDIQYF. The CDR3 DNA reads as TGCGCCAGCAGCTTGGGGGACAGGGGACTTGACATTCAGTACTTC.

The chain has TRBV6-5 and TRBJ2-2; D is possibly TRBD2 (5 bases). Trimming removed 0 bases at V and 7 bases at J, with 9 bases between. CDR3 size: 14 residues. From germline, CDR1 is MNHEY and CDR2 SVGAGI. CDR3 nucleotide sequence: TGTGCCAGCAGTTACTCGCGGGTGGGCGGGGAGCTGTTTTTT. This translates into CASSYSRVGGELFF.

DNA for the CDR3: TGTGCCAGCAGTGCTTCGACCACTGAAGCTTTCTTT. Encoded protein: CASSASTTEAFF. The chain has TRBV28 and TRBJ1-1; D call uncertain. Germline CDR1 and CDR2: MDHEN and SYDVKM. The CDR3 is made up of 12 amino acids. V was shortened by 5 bases and J by 4 bases, with 8 bases between the two germline ends.

V gene TRBV28 combines with J gene TRBJ1-4, with TRBD1 matching over 7 bases. Losses at the gene ends were 10 bases for V and 5 bases for J; bases not matched to a gene: 7. The germline V gene has CDR1 MDHEN and CDR2 SYDVKM. The CDR3 is made up of 13 amino acids. The CDR3 sequence: CATMRQGNEKLFF. The CDR3 coding sequence is TGTGCCACCATGAGACAGGGCAATGAAAAACTGTTTTTT.

The CDR3 DNA follows: TGTGCCAGTAGTATAATTCCGAGCAGGGTCGGCAATCAGCCCCAGCATTTT. Residues: CASSIIPSRVGNQPQHF. The chain recombines TRBV19 with TRBJ1-5; a weak D match, TRBD1 (5 bases). The CDR3 is 17 residues long. CDR1 is LNHDA and CDR2 is SQIVND in the germline V gene (reference sequence). Trimming cost V 2 bases and J 2 bases, with 16 bases left between them.

V and J are TRBV25-1 and TRBJ2-1; tentative D call: TRBD1 (5 bases). The CDR3 loop spans 16 amino acids. Trimming shortened V by 1 base and J by 0 bases, and 10 bases separated the two germline ends. Germline V gene data show CDR1 as MGHDK and CDR2 as SYGVNS. CDR3 loop: CASSESGFTSYNEQFF. CDR3 coding DNA: TGTGCCAGCAGTGAATCAGGGTTTACCTCCTACAATGAGCAGTTCTTC.

The genes are TRBV15 and TRBJ2-7; D is ambiguous. The CDR3 loop spans 13 amino acids. The V end lost 0 bases, the J end lost 8 bases, and 11 bases lay between the germline ends. Germline lookup yields CDR1 LNHNV and CDR2 YYDKDF (reference sequence). CDR3 bases: TGTGCCACCAGCAGAGATTTTGTGGACCAGCAGTACTTC. Amino acids: CATSRDFVDQQYF. The entire variable domain, with the rest obtained from reference TRBV15 and TRBJ2-7, is as follows: DAMVIQNPRYQVTQFGKPVTLSCSQTLNHNVMYWYQQKSSQAPKLLFHYYDKDFNNEADTPDNFQSRRPNTSFCFLDIRSPGLGDTAMYLCATSRDFVDQQYFGPGTRLTVT.

This chain connects TRBV27 to TRBJ2-2, with 13 bases lining up with TRBD2. Trimming at V came to 5 bases and at J to 6 bases, leaving 3 bases not matched to a gene. The CDR3 length is 15 residues. The germline V gene has CDR1 MNHEY and CDR2 SMNVEV (reference sequence). CDR3 coding DNA: TGTGCCAGCAGTAAGGGACTAGCGGGATCCGGGGAGCTGTTTTTT. The encoded protein is CASSKGLAGSGELFF.

The V gene is TRBV10-3, the J gene TRBJ2-3; D possibly matches TRBD1 or TRBD2 (5 bases each). The ends were cut back, 7 bases at V and 8 bases at J, with 19 bases in the middle. Looked up from germline, CDR1 is ENHRY and CDR2 is SYGVKD. The CDR3 is made up of 14 amino acids. CDR3 nucleotide sequence: TGTGCCATCAAAGGACCCTACGGGGCAGGTACGCAGTATTTT. It is translated as CAIKGPYGAGTQYF.

This sequence joins TRBV29-1 and TRBJ2-5; D is uncertain. From germline, CDR1 is SQVTM and CDR2 ANQGSEA. With 6 bases removed from V and 5 bases from J, the gap between germline ends came to 10 bases. The CDR3 totals 11 residues. CDR3 coding DNA: TGCAGCGTCCAGAGGCCCGAGACCCAGTACTTC. Protein: CSVQRPETQYF.

This sequence joins TRBV28 and TRBJ2-4; 8 nucleotides align to TRBD1. V dropped 5 bases and J dropped 2; count of bases not matched to a gene: 8. The germline gives CDR1 MDHEN, CDR2 SYDVKM. The CDR3 length is 16 residues. The CDR3 DNA reads TGTGCCAGCAGTCCAGGACAGGGTAGGACCAAAAACATTCAGTACTTC. This translates into CASSPGQGRTKNIQYF.

The chain has TRBV6-6 and TRBJ2-1, with TRBD1 matching 10 bases. V lost 0 bases to trimming and J lost 4 bases; unmatched junction nucleotides: 3. The CDR3 is made up of 16 amino acids. Germline V lookup: CDR1 MNHNY, CDR2 SVGAGI (reference sequence). In nucleotides, the CDR3 is TGTGCCAGCAGTTACTCAAGACAGGGGGCTTACAATGAGCAGTTCTTC. It specifies CASSYSRQGAYNEQFF.

The rearrangement joins TRBV7-2 to TRBJ2-3, with D unresolved. V was clipped by 1 base and J by 10 bases, with 12 bases between them. This CDR3 comprises 13 residues. Germline loops: CDR1 SGHTA, CDR2 FQGNSA. CDR3 in amino acids: CASSLVHSEAQYF. The CDR3 coding sequence is TGTGCCAGCAGCTTAGTTCACAGTGAGGCGCAGTATTTT.

A single count supports this clone. CDR3 residues: CASRTSNQPQHF. The DNA of the CDR3 is TGTGCCAGCAGAACCAGCAATCAGCCCCAGCATTTT. The rearrangement joins TRBV2 to TRBJ1-5; D unresolved. With 6 bases removed from V and 1 base from J, the gap between germline ends came to 4 bases. The CDR3 is 12 residues long. Germline V gives CDR1 SNHLY, CDR2 FYNNEI.

This chain joins TRBV15 and TRBJ2-1; 13 nucleotides line up with TRBD2. The CDR3 consists of 16 residues. The junction had 8 bases not matched to a gene; V was cut back by 5 bases and J by 7 bases. Germline V lookup: CDR1 LNHNV, CDR2 YYDKDF (reference sequence). The DNA for the CDR3 is TGTGCCACCAGCGCGCGGACTAGCGGGAGCGGGAATGAGCAGTTCTTC. This gives the protein CATSARTSGSGNEQFF. The full variable domain, rest sourced from reference TRBV15 and TRBJ2-1, is DAMVIQNPRYQVTQFGKPVTLSCSQTLNHNVMYWYQQKSSQAPKLLFHYYDKDFNNEADTPDNFQSRRPNTSFCFLDIRSPGLGDTAMYLCATSARTSGSGNEQFFGPGTRLTVL.

V is TRBV19 and J is TRBJ2-7; 9 bases match TRBD1. This CDR3 has 15 amino acids. Trimming cost V 4 bases and J 3 bases; bases outside gene matches: 7. In germline, CDR1 is LNHDA, CDR2 SQIVND (reference sequence). CDR3 nucleotide sequence: TGTGCCAGTAGTAGCCGGACAGGGGTGGACTACGAGCAGTACTTC. Its translation: CASSSRTGVDYEQYF.

The gene calls are TRBV6-6 and TRBJ2-2, with D tentatively TRBD1 (6 bases). V lost 2 bases and J lost 7, with 17 bases in between. The CDR3 extends over 16 amino acids. Germline V CDR1 and CDR2: MNHNY, SVGAGI (reference sequence). As DNA, the CDR3 is TGTGCCAGCAGTTACCCAAGAGGGCAGGGGAACGGGGAGCTGTTTTTT. Encoded protein: CASSYPRGQGNGELFF.

The gene calls are TRBV29-1 and TRBJ1-5; TRBD1 agrees at 8 bases. The CDR3 covers 13 residues. Germline assignment: CDR1 SQVTM and CDR2 ANQGSEA. Germline trimming cut 5 bases from V and 6 bases from J; bases unmatched to any gene: 6. The CDR3 DNA sequence: TGCAGCGTTCAGGACAGGGTAACTCAGCCCCAGCATTTT. This translates into CSVQDRVTQPQHF.

The chain carries TRBV5-6 and TRBJ2-1; 12 bases are a match to TRBD2. V was pared by 3 bases and J by 2 bases, with 0 bases of the junction left unmatched. The V gene's germline CDR1 is SGHDT and CDR2 YYEEEE. The length of the CDR3 is 15 residues. This CDR3 reads CASSWTSGTYNEQFF. DNA for the CDR3: TGTGCCAGCAGCTGGACTAGCGGGACCTACAATGAGCAGTTCTTC.

V gene TRBV5-1 combines with J gene TRBJ1-4; D call uncertain. This CDR3 comprises 16 residues. V was clipped by 2 bases and J by 5 bases, with 16 bases between them. CDR1 SGHRS and CDR2 YFSETQ come from the germline V gene. The CDR3 reads CASSLRGDRGNEKLFF. The CDR3 bases are TGCGCCAGCAGCTTAAGAGGCGATCGTGGGAATGAAAAACTGTTTTTT.

The V gene is TRBV11-2, the J gene TRBJ2-1; 9 bases map to TRBD2. CDR1 SGHAT and CDR2 FQNNGV come from the germline V gene. The CDR3 extends over 16 amino acids. With 2 bases clipped from V and 6 bases from J, the junction kept 8 bases outside the gene matches. The CDR3 reads CASSLLGAGGPNEQFF. In nucleotides, the CDR3 is TGTGCCAGCAGCTTACTCGGCGCGGGAGGGCCCAATGAGCAGTTCTTC. Combining the CDR3 with reference TRBV11-2 and TRBJ2-1 gives the whole variable domain EAGVAQSPRYKIIEKRQSVAFWCNPISGHATLYWYQQILGQGPKLLIQFQNNGVVDDSQLPKDRFSAERLKGVDSTLKIQPAKLEDSAVYLCASSLLGAGGPNEQFFGPGTRLTVL.

Of note for this clone: Distinct nucleotide sequences in the sample also encode this CDR3. The CDR3 loop is CASSFGQSYEQYF. In DNA form, the CDR3 reads TGCGCCAGCAGCTTTGGCCAAAGCTACGAGCAGTACTTC. V and J are TRBV5-1 and TRBJ2-7; D ambiguous. Germline values: CDR1 SGHRS, CDR2 YFSETQ. The CDR3 has 13 amino acids. The V and J ends lost 2 bases and 3 bases respectively, with 9 bases between them.

The CDR3 reads CASSRDPSSYNEQFF. CDR3 nucleotides: TGTGCCAGCTCAAGGGACCCAAGCTCCTACAATGAGCAGTTCTTC. V and J are TRBV18 and TRBJ2-1, with D perhaps given as TRBD1 or TRBD2 (5 bases each). The CDR3 has 15 amino acids. Germline V lookup: CDR1 KGHSH, CDR2 LQKENI. The germline V and J ends were trimmed by 5 bases and 0 bases, with 11 bases remaining between them.